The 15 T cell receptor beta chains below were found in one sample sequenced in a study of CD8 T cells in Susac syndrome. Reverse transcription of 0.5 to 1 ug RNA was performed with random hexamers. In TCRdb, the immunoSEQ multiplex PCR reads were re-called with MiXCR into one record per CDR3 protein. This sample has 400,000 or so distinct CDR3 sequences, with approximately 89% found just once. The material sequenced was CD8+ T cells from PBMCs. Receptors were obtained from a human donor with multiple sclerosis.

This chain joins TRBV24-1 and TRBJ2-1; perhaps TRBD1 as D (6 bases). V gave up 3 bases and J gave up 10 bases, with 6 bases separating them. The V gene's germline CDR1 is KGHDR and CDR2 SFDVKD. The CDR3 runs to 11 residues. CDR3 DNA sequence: TGTGCCACCAGTGATGGGACAGAGCAGTTCTTC. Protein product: CATSDGTEQFF.

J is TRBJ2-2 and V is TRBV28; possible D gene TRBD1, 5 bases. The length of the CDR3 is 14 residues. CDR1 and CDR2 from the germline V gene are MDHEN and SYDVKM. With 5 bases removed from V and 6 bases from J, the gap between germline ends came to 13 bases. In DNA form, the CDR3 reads TGTGCCAGCAGTCCACGACAGTATCCCGGGGAGCTGTTTTTT. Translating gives CASSPRQYPGELFF.

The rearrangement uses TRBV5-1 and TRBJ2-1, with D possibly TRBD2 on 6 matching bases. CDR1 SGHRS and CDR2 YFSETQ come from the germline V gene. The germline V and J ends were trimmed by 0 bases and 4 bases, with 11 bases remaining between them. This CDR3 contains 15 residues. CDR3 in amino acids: CASSLGGEIYNEQFF. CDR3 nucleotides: TGCGCCAGCAGCTTGGGCGGGGAAATTTACAATGAGCAGTTCTTC.

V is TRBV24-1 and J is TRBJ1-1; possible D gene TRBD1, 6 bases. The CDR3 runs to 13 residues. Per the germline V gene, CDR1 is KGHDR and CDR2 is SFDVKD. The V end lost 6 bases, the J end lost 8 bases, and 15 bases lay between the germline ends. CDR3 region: CATSIQPTGEAFF. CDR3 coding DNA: TGTGCCACCAGTATCCAACCTACAGGGGAAGCTTTCTTT.

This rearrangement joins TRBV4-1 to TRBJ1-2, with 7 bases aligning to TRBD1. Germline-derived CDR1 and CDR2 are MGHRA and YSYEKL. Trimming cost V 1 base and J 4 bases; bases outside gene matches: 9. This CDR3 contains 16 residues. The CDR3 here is CASSQGWTGGIYGYTF. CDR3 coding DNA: TGCGCCAGCAGCCAAGGTTGGACAGGTGGAATCTATGGCTACACCTTC.

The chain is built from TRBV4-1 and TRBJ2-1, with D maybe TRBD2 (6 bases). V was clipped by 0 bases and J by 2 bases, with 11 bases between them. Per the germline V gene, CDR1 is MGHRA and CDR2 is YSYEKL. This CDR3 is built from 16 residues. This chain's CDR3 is CASSQDRASAYNEQFF. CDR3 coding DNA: TGCGCCAGCAGCCAAGATAGGGCTAGCGCCTACAATGAGCAGTTCTTC.

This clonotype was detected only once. This CDR3 reads CATSRGAANTGELFF. The CDR3 DNA reads TGTGCCACCAGCAGAGGGGCAGCGAACACCGGGGAGCTGTTTTTT. The chain recombines TRBV15 with TRBJ2-2; unclear D gene. This CDR3 spans 15 amino acids. Trimming took off 1 base at V and 0 bases at J, with 6 bases between the two ends. Germline CDR1 and CDR2: LNHNV and YYDKDF (reference sequence).

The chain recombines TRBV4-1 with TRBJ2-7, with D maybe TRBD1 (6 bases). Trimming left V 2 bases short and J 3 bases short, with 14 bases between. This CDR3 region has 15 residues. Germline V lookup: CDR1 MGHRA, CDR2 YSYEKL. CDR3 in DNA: TGCGCCAGCAGCCAACAATCAGGGGCCCACTACGAGCAGTACTTC. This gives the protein CASSQQSGAHYEQYF.

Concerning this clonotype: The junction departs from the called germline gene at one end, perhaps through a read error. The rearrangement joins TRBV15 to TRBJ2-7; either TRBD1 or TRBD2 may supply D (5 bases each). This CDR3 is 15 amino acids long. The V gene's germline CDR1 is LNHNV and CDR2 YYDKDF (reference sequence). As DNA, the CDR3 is TGTGCCACCAGCAGAGGTTGGGGGTTCTCCCACGAGCAGTACTTC. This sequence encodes CATSRGWGFSHEQYF. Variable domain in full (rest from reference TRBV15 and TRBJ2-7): DAMVIQNPRYQVTQFGKPVTLSCSQTLNHNVMYWYQQKSSQAPKLLFHYYDKDFNNEADTPDNFQSRRPNTSFCFLDIRSPGLGDTAMYLCATSRGWGFSHEQYFGPGTRLTVT.

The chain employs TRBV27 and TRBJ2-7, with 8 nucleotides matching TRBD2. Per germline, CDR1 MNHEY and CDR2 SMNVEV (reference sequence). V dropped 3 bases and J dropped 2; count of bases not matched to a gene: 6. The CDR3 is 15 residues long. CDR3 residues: CASSLSGSWTYEQYF. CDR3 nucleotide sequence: TGTGCCAGCAGTTTGAGCGGGAGCTGGACCTACGAGCAGTACTTC.

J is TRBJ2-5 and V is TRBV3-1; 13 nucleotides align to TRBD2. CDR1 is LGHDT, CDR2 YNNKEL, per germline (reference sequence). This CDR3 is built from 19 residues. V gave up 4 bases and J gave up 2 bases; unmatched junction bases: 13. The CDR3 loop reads CASSRDWTSGGLAQETQYF. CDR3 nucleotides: TGTGCCAGCAGCCGAGACTGGACTAGCGGGGGCCTAGCGCAAGAGACCCAGTACTTC.

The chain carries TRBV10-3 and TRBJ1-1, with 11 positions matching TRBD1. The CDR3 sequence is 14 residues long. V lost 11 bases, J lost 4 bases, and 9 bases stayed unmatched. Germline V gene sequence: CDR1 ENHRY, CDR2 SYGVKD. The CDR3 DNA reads TGTGCCGCCAGGTGGGACAGGGGGTGCACTGAAGCTTTCTTT. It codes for CAARWDRGCTEAFF.

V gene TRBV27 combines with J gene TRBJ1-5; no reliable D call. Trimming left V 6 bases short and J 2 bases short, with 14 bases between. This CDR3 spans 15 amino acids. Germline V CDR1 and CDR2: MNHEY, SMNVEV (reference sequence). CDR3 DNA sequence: TGTGCCAGCAGCCAAGGCTCTACGGGCAATCAGCCCCAGCATTTT. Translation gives CASSQGSTGNQPQHF.

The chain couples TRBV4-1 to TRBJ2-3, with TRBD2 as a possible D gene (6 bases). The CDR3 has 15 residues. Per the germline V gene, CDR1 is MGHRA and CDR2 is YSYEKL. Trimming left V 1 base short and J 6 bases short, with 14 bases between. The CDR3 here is CASSQGGGPMDTQYF. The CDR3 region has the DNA TGCGCCAGCAGCCAAGGGGGAGGCCCAATGGATACGCAGTATTTT.

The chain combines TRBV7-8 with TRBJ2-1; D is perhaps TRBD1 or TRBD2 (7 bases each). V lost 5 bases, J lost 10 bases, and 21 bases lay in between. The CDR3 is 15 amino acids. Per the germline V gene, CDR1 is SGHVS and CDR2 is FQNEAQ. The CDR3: CASSGWTPQGGEQFF. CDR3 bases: TGTGCCAGCAGCGGGTGGACTCCCCAGGGGGGGGAGCAGTTCTTC.